This T cell receptor (beta chain) was retrieved from a study of blood T cell repertoires in COVID-19. The sample holds one count of this clone. Measured with immunoSEQ multiplex PCR; TCRdb has only the in-frame clones, and not every one. This table holds 180,000 or so clones, 75% to 90% found once. Before being deemed recovered, Cohort 3 donors had two negative PCRs, clearance, or symptom resolution. The junction had 9 bases not matched to a gene; V was cut back by 7 bases and J by 10 bases. CDR3 length: 14 amino acids. Germline CDR1 reads LNHDA; CDR2 reads SQIVND (reference sequence). Sample: PBMCs or T cells enriched from blood (not recorded which). The TCR was taken from a woman aged 60-70 years who had recovered from COVID-19. The chain recombines TRBV19 with TRBJ1-6, with 8 nucleotides matching TRBD1. This CDR3 reads CASTTGQGGSPLHF. In DNA form, the CDR3 reads TGTGCCAGTACCACCGGACAGGGCGGCTCACCCCTCCACTTT.